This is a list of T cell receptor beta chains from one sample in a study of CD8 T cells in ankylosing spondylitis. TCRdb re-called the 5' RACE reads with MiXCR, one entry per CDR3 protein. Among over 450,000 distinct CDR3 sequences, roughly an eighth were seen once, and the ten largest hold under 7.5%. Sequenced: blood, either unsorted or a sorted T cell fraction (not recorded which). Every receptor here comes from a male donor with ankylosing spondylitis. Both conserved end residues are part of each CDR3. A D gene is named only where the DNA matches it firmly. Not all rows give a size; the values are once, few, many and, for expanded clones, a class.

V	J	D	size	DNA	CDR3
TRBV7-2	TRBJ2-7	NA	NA	TGTGCCAGCAGCTTTGGCGGGCAAGCCTACGAGCAGTACTTC	CASSFGGQAYEQYF
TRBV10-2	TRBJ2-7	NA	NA	TGCGCCAGCAGTGACCCCCCGGGACAACGGGGAGACTACGAGCAGTACTTC	CASSDPPGQRGDYEQYF
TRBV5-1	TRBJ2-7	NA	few	TGCGCCAGCAGCTTGGGGGCTAGAAACTACGAGCAGTACTTC	CASSLGARNYEQYF
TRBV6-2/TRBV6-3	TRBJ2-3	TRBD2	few	TGTGCCAGCAGTCTCGAAGCGGGAGTCCCCCCAGATACGCAGTATTTT	CASSLEAGVPPDTQYF
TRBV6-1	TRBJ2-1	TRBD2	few	TGTGCCAGCAGTCTGGGACTAGCGGAGATCTACAATGAGCAGTTCTTC	CASSLGLAEIYNEQFF
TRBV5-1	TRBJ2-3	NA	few	TGCGCCAGCAGCTGGGACCGAGATACGCAGTATTTT	CASSWDRDTQYF
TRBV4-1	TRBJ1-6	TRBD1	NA	TGCGCCAGCAGCGCCCTCGACAGGGGAAGTAATTCACCCCTCCACTTT	CASSALDRGSNSPLHF
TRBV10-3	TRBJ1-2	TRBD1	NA	TGTGCCATCAGTGATCCCGGGACAGGGGACGGCTATGGCTACACCTTC	CAISDPGTGDGYGYTF
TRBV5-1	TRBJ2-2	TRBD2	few	TGCGCCAGCAGGGGGACTAGCGGGATAACCGGGGAGCTGTTTTTT	CASRGTSGITGELFF
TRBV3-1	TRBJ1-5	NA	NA	TGTGCCAGCAGCCTCCTCGGTAGCAATCAGCCCCAGCATTTT	CASSLLGSNQPQHF
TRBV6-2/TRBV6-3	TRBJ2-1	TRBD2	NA	TGTGCCAGCAGCCATACCTTATGGACTAGCGGGGGGGGCAATGAGCAGTTCTTC	CASSHTLWTSGGGNEQFF
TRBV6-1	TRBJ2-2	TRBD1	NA	TGTGCCAGCAGTGAATACTGGACAGGGGCGAACACCGGGGAGCTGTTTTTT	CASSEYWTGANTGELFF
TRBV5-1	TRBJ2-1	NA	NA	TGCGCCAGCAGCTTTGAAACTTACAATGAGCAGTTCTTC	CASSFETYNEQFF
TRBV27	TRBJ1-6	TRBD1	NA	TGTGCCAGCAGTTTTCGGTCCCAGGGGGCAATGTCACCCCTCCACTTT	CASSFRSQGAMSPLHF
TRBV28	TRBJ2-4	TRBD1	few	TGTGCCAGCAGTTTCGACCGGGACAGGGAAAACATTCAGTACTTC	CASSFDRDRENIQYF
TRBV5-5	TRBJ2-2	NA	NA	TGTGCCAGCAGCCATCCGTTAGGGGGGAACACCGGGGAGCTGTTTTTT	CASSHPLGGNTGELFF
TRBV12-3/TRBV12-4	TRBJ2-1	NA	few	TGTGCCAGCAGTTTAATGGCGGCGGACAATGAGCAGTTCTTC	CASSLMAADNEQFF
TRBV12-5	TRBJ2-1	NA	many	TGTGCTAGTGGTTTAGGTACGCTAGCGACCTACAATGAGCAGTTCTTC	CASGLGTLATYNEQFF
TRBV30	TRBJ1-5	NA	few	TGTGCCTGGCACCCCGGTGGGGGCCAGCCCCAGCATTTT	CAWHPGGGQPQHF
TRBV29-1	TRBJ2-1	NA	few	TGCAGCGTTGCACAGAACGTGGACAATGAGCAGTTCTTC	CSVAQNVDNEQFF
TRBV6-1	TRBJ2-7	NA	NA	TGTGCCAGCAGTGAAGTCCTTGCGGCCTACGAGCAGTACTTC	CASSEVLAAYEQYF
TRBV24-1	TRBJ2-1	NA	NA	TGTGCCACCAGTGATGCGATCCTGGGGCAGTTCTTC	CATSDAILGQFF
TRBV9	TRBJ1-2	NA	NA	TGTGCCAGCAGCCCGGGGTGGATGGGGGTGGACTATGGCTACACCTTC	CASSPGWMGVDYGYTF
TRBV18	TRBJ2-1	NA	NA	TGTGCCAGCTCACAGGGTGTCGGGGATGAGCAGTTCTTC	CASSQGVGDEQFF
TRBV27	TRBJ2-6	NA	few	TGTGCCAGCAGTCCGGGTGGCACTGGGGCCAACGTCCTGACTTTC	CASSPGGTGANVLTF
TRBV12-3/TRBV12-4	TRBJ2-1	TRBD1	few	TGTGCCAGCAGTTTGGCCCCAAACAGGGGTGAGCAGTTCTTC	CASSLAPNRGEQFF
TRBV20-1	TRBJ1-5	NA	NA	TGCAGTGCTAAAGTAGATAGCAATCAGCCCCAGCATTTT	CSAKVDSNQPQHF
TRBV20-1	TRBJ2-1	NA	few	TGCAGTGCTAGCGGGATCTTCTCCTACAATGAGCAGTTCTTC	CSASGIFSYNEQFF
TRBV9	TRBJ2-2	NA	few	TGTGCCAGCAGCTTGGGGGGACCTACCGGGGAGCTGTTTTTT	CASSLGGPTGELFF
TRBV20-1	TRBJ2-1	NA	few	TGCAGTGCTAGAGATCTACTAGCTGGAAATGAGCAGTTCTTC	CSARDLLAGNEQFF
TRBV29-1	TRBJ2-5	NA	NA	TGCAGCGTTGAAGGGGACCGAGGTGGTGAGACCCAGTACTTC	CSVEGDRGGETQYF
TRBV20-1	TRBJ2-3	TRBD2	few	TGCAGTGCGAACCCCCCACTAGCGGGAGTGAGGATAGATACGCAGTATTTT	CSANPPLAGVRIDTQYF
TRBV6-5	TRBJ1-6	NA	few	TGTGCCAGCAGTTCTTCACCCCTCCACTTT	CASSSSPLHF
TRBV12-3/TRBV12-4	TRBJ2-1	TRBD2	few	TGTGCCAGCACCTTGGGGCTAGCGGGAGGTAATGAGCAGTTCTTC	CASTLGLAGGNEQFF
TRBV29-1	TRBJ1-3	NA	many	TGCAGCGTTGAAGAGGAATGGGACGGGAGCTCTGGAAACACCATATATTTT	CSVEEEWDGSSGNTIYF
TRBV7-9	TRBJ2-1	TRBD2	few	TGTGCCAGCAGCGAGGGACTAGCGTACAATGAGCAGTTCTTC	CASSEGLAYNEQFF
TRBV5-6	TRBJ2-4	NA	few	TGTGCCAGCAGCTCGGACTTACTAGCCAAAAACATTCAGTACTTC	CASSSDLLAKNIQYF
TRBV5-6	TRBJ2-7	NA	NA	TGTGCCAGCAGCAGTGGGTTCTACGAGCAGTACTTC	CASSSGFYEQYF
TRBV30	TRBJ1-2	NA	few	TGTGCCTGGAATTGGGGGCAAAACTATGGCTACACCTTC	CAWNWGQNYGYTF
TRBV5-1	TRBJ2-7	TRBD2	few	TGCGCCAGCAGACCCGGGACTAGCGACTCCTACGAGCAGTACTTC	CASRPGTSDSYEQYF
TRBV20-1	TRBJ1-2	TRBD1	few	TGCAGTGCTAGGAATCCCGGGACAGCTTATGGCTACACCTTC	CSARNPGTAYGYTF
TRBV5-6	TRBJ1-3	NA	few	TGTGCCATCAGCCCAAAGCCCCTCTCTGGAAACACCATATATTTT	CAISPKPLSGNTIYF
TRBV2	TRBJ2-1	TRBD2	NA	TGTGCCAGCAGCCAAGGAGGACTAGCGTACAATGAGCAGTTCTTC	CASSQGGLAYNEQFF
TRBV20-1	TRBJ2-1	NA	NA	TGCAGTGCTAGAGGATGGGGAGGCAACGAGCAGTTCTTC	CSARGWGGNEQFF
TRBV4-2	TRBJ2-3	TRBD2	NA	TGTGCCAGCAGAGAGACTAGCGGTTACACAGATACGCAGTATTTT	CASRETSGYTDTQYF
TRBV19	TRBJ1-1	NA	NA	TGTGCCAGTAAAGGGGACCGGAACACTGAAGCTTTCTTT	CASKGDRNTEAFF
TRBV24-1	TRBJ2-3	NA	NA	TGTGCCACCAGTGCTGGAGATACGCAGTATTTT	CATSAGDTQYF
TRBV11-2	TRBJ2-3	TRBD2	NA	TGTGCCAGCAGCCTAACATTTCCCGGACTAGCGGGACACACAGATACGCAGTATTTT	CASSLTFPGLAGHTDTQYF
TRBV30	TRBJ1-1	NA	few	TGTGCCTGGGACGGCGGGACGGAATCGAACACTGAAGCTTTCTTT	CAWDGGTESNTEAFF
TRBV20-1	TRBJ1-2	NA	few	TGCAGTGCTACCCCCTTTGGCTACACCTTC	CSATPFGYTF
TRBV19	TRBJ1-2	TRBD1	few	TGTGCCAGTAGTATAGGGGGACAGAACTATGGCTACACCTTC	CASSIGGQNYGYTF
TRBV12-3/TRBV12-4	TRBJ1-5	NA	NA	TGTGCCAGCAGTTGGGACGTTAGCAATCAGCCCCAGCATTTT	CASSWDVSNQPQHF
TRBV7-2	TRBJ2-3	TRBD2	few	TGTGCCAGCAGCTTAGTAGCGGGAGAGGTAGATACGCAGTATTTT	CASSLVAGEVDTQYF
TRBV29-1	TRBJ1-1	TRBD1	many	TGCAGCGCCCGACAGGGCTGGGGAATGAACACTGAAGCTTTCTTT	CSARQGWGMNTEAFF
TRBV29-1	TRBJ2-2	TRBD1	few	TGCAGCGTTGGGGGGGACAGGGCCTACACCGGGGAGCTGTTTTTT	CSVGGDRAYTGELFF